These 30 T cell receptor beta chains came from one sample sequenced in a study of blood T cell repertoires in COVID-19. The data were produced by immunoSEQ multiplex PCR, yet TCRdb's version contains in-frame clones alone and is incomplete. This table has 150,000 to 200,000 clones, approximately 92% appearing once. Sequences were obtained from PBMCs or T cells enriched from blood (not recorded which). The receptors shown here come from a woman in her thirties or forties with acute COVID-19.

The chain joins TRBV5-5 to TRBJ1-6; D gene unclear. This CDR3 spans 18 amino acids. V lost 0 bases, J lost 4 bases, and 17 bases lay in between. CDR1 SGHKS and CDR2 YYEKEE come from the germline V gene (reference sequence). The CDR3 region has the DNA TGTGCCAGCAGCTTGGAAGTCCCCGGTCGTTTTTATAATTCACCCCTCCACTTT. This encodes CASSLEVPGRFYNSPLHF. The entire variable domain, with the rest obtained from reference TRBV5-5 and TRBJ1-6, is as follows: DAGVTQSPTHLIKTRGQQVTLRCSPISGHKSVSWYQQVLGQGPQFIFQYYEKEERGRGNFPDRFSARQFPNYSSELNVNALLLGDSALYLCASSLEVPGRFYNSPLHFGNGTRLTVT.

The chain uses TRBV4-1 and TRBJ2-4, with 8 positions matching TRBD2. The V and J ends lost 3 bases and 7 bases, in that order; junction bases with no gene match: 14. The V gene's germline CDR1 is MGHRA and CDR2 YSYEKL. The CDR3 is 17 amino acids. The CDR3 nucleotides are TGCGCCAGCAGCCAGACGCCCGCGGGGGGCGCGATGAACATTCAGTACTTC. Its translation is CASSQTPAGGAMNIQYF.

This clone appeared once. The chain employs TRBV19 and TRBJ2-5; a weak D match, TRBD1 (6 bases). The germline CDR1 and CDR2 sequences are LNHDA and SQIVND (reference sequence). Trimming stripped 9 bases from V and 2 bases from J, with 19 bases between. This CDR3 has 15 amino acids. The CDR3: CASTPRGRGQETQYF. CDR3 in DNA: TGTGCCAGCACCCCCCGGGGCAGGGGTCAAGAGACCCAGTACTTC.

The chain links TRBV11-2 to TRBJ2-3, with 8 bases aligning to TRBD1. The CDR3 runs 16 residues. With 1 base clipped from V and 4 bases from J, the junction kept 7 bases outside the gene matches. Germline-derived CDR1 and CDR2 are SGHAT and FQNNGV. The CDR3 coding sequence is TGTGCCAGCAGCTTAGCAGGACAGGGAGGATCAGATACGCAGTATTTT. Translated: CASSLAGQGGSDTQYF. The full variable domain, in which reference TRBV11-2 and TRBJ2-3 provide the parts outside the CDR3, is EAGVAQSPRYKIIEKRQSVAFWCNPISGHATLYWYQQILGQGPKLLIQFQNNGVVDDSQLPKDRFSAERLKGVDSTLKIQPAKLEDSAVYLCASSLAGQGGSDTQYFGPGTRLTVL.

V is TRBV27 and J is TRBJ1-2; 7 bases align to TRBD1. Looked up from germline, CDR1 is MNHEY and CDR2 is SMNVEV (reference sequence). Trimming at V came to 4 bases and at J to 3 bases, leaving 11 bases not matched to a gene. This CDR3 spans 16 amino acids. CDR3 nucleotide sequence: TGTGCCAGCAGTTCCCGTCCGGGACAGACGTACTATGGCTACACCTTC. Its translation: CASSSRPGQTYYGYTF.

The rearrangement uses TRBV14 and TRBJ2-3; TRBD2 might be the D (6 bases). The CDR3 totals 12 residues. V lost 8 bases, J lost 3 bases, and 9 bases lay in between. CDR1 and CDR2 (germline): SGHDN, FVKESK. The CDR3 reads CASAGWTDTQYF. The DNA of the CDR3 is TGTGCCAGCGCGGGGTGGACAGATACGCAGTATTTT. Together with reference TRBV14 and TRBJ2-3, the CDR3 gives the full variable domain: EAGVTQFPSHSVIEKGQTVTLRCDPISGHDNLYWYRRVMGKEIKFLLHFVKESKQDESGMPNNRFLAERTGGTYSTLKVQPAELEDSGVYFCASAGWTDTQYFGPGTRLTVL.

The chain uses TRBV6-5 and TRBJ2-3, with TRBD1 as a possible D gene (5 bases). V shed 6 bases and J shed 2 bases, with 15 bases lying between them. In germline, CDR1 is MNHEY, CDR2 SVGAGI. This CDR3 is built from 15 residues. The CDR3 is CASRSGSSPTDTQYF. The CDR3, as DNA: TGTGCCAGCAGATCAGGGTCCTCACCCACAGATACGCAGTATTTT.

The chain combines TRBV9 with TRBJ1-1, with D unresolved. CDR3 length: 14 amino acids. The V gene lost 3 bases and the J gene lost 3 bases, with 12 bases spanning the gap. Germline CDR1 reads SGDLS; CDR2 reads YYNGEE. CDR3 amino acids: CASSADPRDTEAFF. In nucleotides, the CDR3 is TGTGCCAGCAGCGCGGATCCCCGGGACACTGAAGCTTTCTTT.

The rearrangement joins TRBV13 to TRBJ2-3, with TRBD2 identical over 13 bases. V lost 1 base to trimming and J lost 2 bases; unmatched junction nucleotides: 12. CDR1 and CDR2 from the germline V gene are PRHDT and FYEKMQ (reference sequence). The CDR3 sequence is 20 residues long. CDR3: CASSLVAGTSGATLTDTQYF. The CDR3 nucleotides read TGTGCCAGCAGCTTAGTGGCCGGGACTAGCGGGGCAACCCTCACAGATACGCAGTATTTT.

J is TRBJ2-2 and V is TRBV4-1; D is possibly TRBD2 (5 bases). V lost 4 bases to trimming and J lost 2 bases, with 5 bases between them. The CDR3 contains 13 residues. Germline V lookup: CDR1 MGHRA, CDR2 YSYEKL. This CDR3 reads CASSRTNTGELFF. The DNA for the CDR3 is TGCGCCAGCAGCCGGACTAACACCGGGGAGCTGTTTTTT.

The V call is TRBV7-9, the J call TRBJ2-7, with 8 bases lining up with TRBD2. The J segment lost 5 bases and the V segment lost 5 bases, leaving 11 bases of the junction unmatched. CDR3 length: 15 residues. Germline V CDR1 and CDR2: SEHNR, FQNEAQ (reference sequence). This chain's CDR3 is CASSRAPGGANEQYF. CDR3 in DNA: TGTGCCAGCAGCCGTGCTCCGGGGGGGGCGAACGAGCAGTACTTC. Using reference TRBV7-9 and TRBJ2-7 for the parts outside the CDR3, the full variable domain is DTGVSQNPRHKITKRGQNVTFRCDPISEHNRLYWYRQTLGQGPEFLTYFQNEAQLEKSRLLSDRFSAERPKGSFSTLEIQRTEQGDSAMYLCASSRAPGGANEQYFGPGTRLTVT.

This clone has only one observation. The chain employs TRBV2 and TRBJ1-2; no clear D gene. This CDR3 comprises 14 residues. Germline CDR1 SNHLY, CDR2 FYNNEI. The V end was cut by 6 bases, the J end by 0 bases, with 11 bases between. CDR3 DNA sequence: TGTGCCAGCAGCCTAAACAGAGCTAACTATGGCTACACCTTC. This sequence encodes CASSLNRANYGYTF.

The chain combines TRBV5-1 with TRBJ2-2; D is perhaps TRBD2 (6 bases). The CDR3 totals 18 residues. Per the germline V gene, CDR1 is SGHRS and CDR2 is YFSETQ. Trimming shortened V by 3 bases and J by 1 base, and 19 bases separated the two germline ends. In DNA form, the CDR3 reads TGCGCCAGCAGCTCCGCCCCTCTAGCGTTAGGGAACACCGGGGAGCTGTTTTTT. This gives the protein CASSSAPLALGNTGELFF.

The gene calls are TRBV18 and TRBJ1-2, with D possibly TRBD1 on 6 matching bases. The V gene lost 6 bases and the J gene lost 6 bases, with 20 bases spanning the gap. The CDR3 contains 15 residues. Germline V gives CDR1 KGHSH, CDR2 LQKENI. CDR3 in DNA: TGTGCCAGCTCTACAACTCCTACAGGGTTGGATGGCTACACCTTC. The encoded protein is CASSTTPTGLDGYTF.

V and J are TRBV4-2 and TRBJ2-7, with TRBD2 identical over 7 bases. Trimming took 0 bases from V and 2 from J; bases not matched to a gene: 4. The CDR3 has 15 residues. Germline V lookup: CDR1 LGHNA, CDR2 YNFKEQ. The CDR3, as DNA: TGTGCCAGCAGCCAAGAGCGGGGGACCCCCTACGAGCAGTACTTC. Encoded protein: CASSQERGTPYEQYF.

This sequence joins TRBV5-1 and TRBJ1-5; the D gene is possibly TRBD1 (5 bases). From germline, CDR1 is SGHRS and CDR2 YFSETQ. The CDR3 spans 15 residues. V was pared by 2 bases and J by 3 bases, with 12 bases between. The CDR3 bases are TGCGCCAGCAGCTTAGCAGGGTCATCCAATCAGCCCCAGCATTTT. Translation: CASSLAGSSNQPQHF.

The V and J genes are TRBV7-9 and TRBJ1-4; 12 bases agree with TRBD1. The V gene's germline CDR1 is SEHNR and CDR2 FQNEAQ (reference sequence). J was trimmed by 0 bases and V by 2 bases; bases with no gene match: 4. The CDR3 has 18 residues. The CDR3 protein is CASSLRDRGPATNEKLFF. As DNA, the CDR3 is TGTGCCAGCAGCTTAAGGGACAGGGGGCCTGCAACTAATGAAAAACTGTTTTTT.

CDR3 amino acids: CASSLRQGRTDGYTF. CDR3 sequence (DNA): TGTGCCAGCAGCCTCCGCCAAGGAAGGACAGATGGCTACACCTTC. The chain employs TRBV3-1 (or the pseudogene TRBV3-2) and TRBJ1-2; possibly TRBD1 for D (6 bases). V lost 4 bases and J lost 6, with 18 bases in between. The CDR3 has 15 residues. Per the germline V gene, CDR1 is LGHDT and CDR2 is YNNKEL (reference sequence).

V gene TRBV9 combines with J gene TRBJ2-6, with 12 bases identical to TRBD1. J lost 4 bases, V lost 2 bases, and 4 bases had no gene match. The CDR3 loop spans 17 amino acids. Germline V CDR1 and CDR2: SGDLS, YYNGEE. CDR3 sequence reads: CASSVWDRGPGANVLTF. The CDR3 nucleotides are TGTGCCAGCAGCGTGTGGGACAGGGGGCCCGGGGCCAACGTCCTGACTTTC. Drawing the rest from reference TRBV9 and TRBJ2-6, the complete variable domain is DSGVTQTPKHLITATGQRVTLRCSPRSGDLSVYWYQQSLDQGLQFLIQYYNGEERAKGNILERFSAQQFPDLHSELNLSSLELGDSALYFCASSVWDRGPGANVLTFGAGSRLTVL.

The V and J genes are TRBV7-6 and TRBJ2-7, with 9 bases that match TRBD1. Looked up from germline, CDR1 is SGHVS and CDR2 is FNYEAQ. Trimming took 5 bases from V and 5 from J; bases not matched to a gene: 13. There are 16 residues in the CDR3. CDR3 nucleotides: TGTGCCAGCAGCCCAGGGGTAGGGACAGGGTCCCACGAGCAGTACTTC. It yields the protein CASSPGVGTGSHEQYF.

The rearrangement joins TRBV7-9 to TRBJ2-1, with 9 bases matching TRBD2. The V and J ends lost 5 bases and 9 bases, in that order; junction bases with no gene match: 11. Germline V gives CDR1 SEHNR, CDR2 FQNEAQ (reference sequence). The CDR3 extends over 15 amino acids. CDR3: CASSQRAGGPIEQFF. The CDR3 region has the DNA TGTGCCAGCAGCCAACGGGCGGGAGGGCCCATTGAGCAGTTCTTC.

This chain uses TRBV19 with TRBJ2-7; TRBD2 matches at 7 bases. The CDR3 is 12 residues long. Germline assignment: CDR1 LNHDA and CDR2 SQIVND (reference sequence). V was pared by 10 bases and J by 3 bases, with 6 bases of the junction left unmatched. This chain's CDR3 is CATLGTNYEQYF. The CDR3 DNA follows: TGTGCCACCCTCGGGACTAACTACGAGCAGTACTTC.

This clone was detected only once. This same CDR3 is encoded by further DNA sequences in the sample. The chain recombines TRBV30 with TRBJ1-5; D is unclear. V lost 0 bases and J 1 base, leaving 4 bases between the germline ends. The CDR3 runs to 13 residues. CDR1 is GTSNPN, CDR2 SVGIG, per germline (reference sequence). The CDR3 DNA is TGTGCCTGGAGTGTACAGAGCAATCAGCCCCAGCATTTT. This gives the protein CAWSVQSNQPQHF.

The V and J genes are TRBV2 and TRBJ2-3; TRBD2 aligns across 13 bases. This CDR3 is 15 amino acids long. Trimming at V came to 6 bases and at J to 5 bases, leaving 5 bases not matched to a gene. The V gene's germline CDR1 is SNHLY and CDR2 FYNNEI. The CDR3 spells CASSGTSGTRDTQYF. The CDR3 nucleotides read TGTGCCAGCAGCGGGACTAGCGGGACGAGAGATACGCAGTATTTT.

This sequence joins TRBV18 and TRBJ2-3; weak D call: TRBD1 (6 bases). Germline lookup yields CDR1 KGHSH and CDR2 LQKENI. Trimming pared 0 bases from V and 1 base from J, leaving 14 bases between. This CDR3 is 17 amino acids long. CDR3 sequence: CASSPPGTFIRTDTQYF. The DNA of the CDR3 is TGTGCCAGCTCACCACCGGGGACATTTATCCGCACAGATACGCAGTATTTT.

This chain joins TRBV4-2 and TRBJ2-2; 7 bases line up with TRBD2. V shed 3 bases, J shed 2 bases, and the junction held 21 bases outside the gene matches. The CDR3 spans 21 residues. From germline, CDR1 is LGHNA and CDR2 YNFKEQ. The CDR3 DNA sequence: TGTGCCAGCAGCCAGCCTTCTCTGGGAGCGGGACGAAAGTTCAACACCGGGGAGCTGTTTTTT. This codes for CASSQPSLGAGRKFNTGELFF.

In DNA form, the CDR3 reads TGTGCCAGCAGTTCACTGACAGGTTCCTCTGGAAACACCATATATTTT. It translates to CASSSLTGSSGNTIYF. The V gene is TRBV28, the J gene TRBJ1-3; D is possibly TRBD1 (6 bases). Germline values: CDR1 MDHEN, CDR2 SYDVKM. The V end lost 4 bases, the J end lost 0 bases, and 13 bases lay between the germline ends. CDR3 length equals 16 residues. Looking up the rest from reference TRBV28 and TRBJ1-3 gives the full variable domain: DVKVTQSSRYLVKRTGEKVFLECVQDMDHENMFWYRQDPGLGLRLIYFSYDVKMKEKGDIPEGYSVSREKKERFSLILESASTNQTSMYLCASSSLTGSSGNTIYFGEGSWLTVV.

The chain employs TRBV5-4 and TRBJ2-1, with 9 bases that match TRBD2. V dropped 5 bases and J dropped 5; count of bases not matched to a gene: 5. This CDR3 spans 14 amino acids. CDR1 and CDR2 (germline): SGHNT, YYREEE (reference sequence). The CDR3 here is CASSLSGRNNEQFF. In DNA, the CDR3 is TGTGCCAGCAGTCTTAGCGGGAGAAACAATGAGCAGTTCTTC.

The rearrangement joins TRBV15 to TRBJ2-1, with 9 bases fitting TRBD2. The germline CDR1 and CDR2 sequences are LNHNV and YYDKDF (reference sequence). The V segment lost 1 base and the J segment 9 bases; nucleotides outside the gene matches: 7. The CDR3 totals 15 residues. The CDR3 spells CATSRASGGRVEQFF. Here the CDR3 DNA reads TGTGCCACCAGCAGAGCGAGCGGGGGGAGGGTTGAGCAGTTCTTC.

J is TRBJ1-3 and V is TRBV30; TRBD1 agrees at 9 bases. Germline V gene data show CDR1 as GTSNPN and CDR2 as SVGIG (reference sequence). V shed 5 bases, J shed 0 bases, and the junction held 8 bases outside the gene matches. The CDR3 has 16 residues. DNA for the CDR3: TGTGCCTGGTCTGGGACAGGGTTTAGCTCTGGAAACACCATATATTTT. Encoded protein: CAWSGTGFSSGNTIYF.